This T cell receptor (beta chain) was sequenced for a study of T cell clones after liver transplantation. There are 14 residues in the CDR3. The germline CDR1 and CDR2 sequences are SGHNT and YYREEE (reference sequence). The V segment lost 0 bases and the J segment 8 bases; nucleotides outside the gene matches: 6. Study outcomes and limitations: Circulating graft-donor-reactive CD4 TCRbeta sequences fell significantly post-transplant in 5 of 8 subjects. Migration into the graft, not deletion, may explain lost graft donor-reactive T cells.

Sorting of unstimulated PBMCs yielded separate CD3+CD4+ and CD3+CD8+ fractions. Data came from immunoSEQ multiplex PCR; TCRdb stores just in-frame clones and leaves some out. The sample lists roughly 70,000 clones, around nine tenths occurring once. Points on this clone: The antigen is not known.

This material consisted of CD4+ T cells from blood, taken before liver transplant. This sequence originates from a human donor who received a liver transplant. The chain joins TRBV5-4 to TRBJ1-2; 8 nucleotides agree with TRBD1. CDR3 sequence reads: CASSLEARGLGYTF. CDR3 coding DNA: TGTGCCAGCAGCTTGGAAGCCAGGGGGCTGGGCTACACCTTC. Together with reference TRBV5-4 and TRBJ1-2, the CDR3 gives the full variable domain: ETGVTQSPTHLIKTRGQQVTLRCSSQSGHNTVSWYQQALGQGPQFIFQYYREEENGRGNFPPRFSGLQFPNYSSELNVNALELDDSALYLCASSLEARGLGYTFGSGTRLTVV.